This T cell receptor beta chain was captured by sequencing in a study of molecular identifiers for immune sequencing clone quantification. CDR3 length equals 14 residues. Per germline, CDR1 MNHEY and CDR2 SVGEGT. TCRdb independently ran MiXCR on the PCR reads; one entry per CDR3 protein. The sample shows around 94,000 distinct CDR3 sequences, under 40% of them seen only once. Turning to this clonotype: A junction end diverges from the germline sequence, so it may reflect a read error.

The sample taken for sequencing was naive CD8+ T cells from blood, with Jurkat cell RNA spiked in. As to subset: FACS-sorted CD8+CD4-CCR7+CD45RA+ naive T cells. This TCR derives from a human donor in good health. Some libraries in this study had Jurkat cell RNA spiked in. J is TRBJ2-5 and V is TRBV6-2 or TRBV6-3, with a weak D call TRBD1 (6 bases). CDR3 protein: CAGSGYGRGYSQYF. Written as DNA, the CDR3 is TGTGCCGGCAGTGGATACGGCAGGGGCTACTCCCAGTACTTC.